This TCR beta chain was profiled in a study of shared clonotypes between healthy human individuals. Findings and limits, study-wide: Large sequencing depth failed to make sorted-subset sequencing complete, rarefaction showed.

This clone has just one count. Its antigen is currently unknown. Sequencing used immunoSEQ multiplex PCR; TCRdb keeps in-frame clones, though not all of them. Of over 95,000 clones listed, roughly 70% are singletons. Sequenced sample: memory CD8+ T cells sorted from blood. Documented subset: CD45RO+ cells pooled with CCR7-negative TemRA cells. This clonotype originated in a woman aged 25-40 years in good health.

CDR3 coding DNA: TGTGCCAGCAGTGAAGGGGGACTTTTCACAGATACGCAGTATTTT. This translates into CASSEGGLFTDTQYF. The chain is built from TRBV2 and TRBJ2-3; weak D call: TRBD2 (6 bases). CDR3 length: 15 amino acids. V was clipped by 1 base and J by 2 bases, with 10 bases between them. Germline V gene lookup returns CDR1 SNHLY and CDR2 FYNNEI.